The clone carrying this T cell receptor (beta chain) has just one count. Its antigen is currently unknown. The source of the sample is a study of shared clonotypes between healthy human individuals. General observations from the study: Investigators expected sequencing depth to affect clonotype sharing among donors. Sampling used blood alone; tissue repertoires probably differ.

This CDR3 is 14 amino acids long. From germline, CDR1 is SGHTA and CDR2 FQGNSA. V lost 2 bases and J lost 2; bases outside the gene matches: 0. TCRdb's table, derived via immunoSEQ multiplex PCR, lists solely in-frame clones and lacks some. This table has roughly 110,000 clones, roughly 70% appearing once. The source is a woman in her thirties in good health. The V and J genes are TRBV7-2 and TRBJ1-5; 7 bases are a match to TRBD1. Sequencing used memory CD8+ T cells sorted from blood. Subset described: CD45RO+ cells pooled with CCR7-negative TemRA cells. The CDR3 DNA follows: TGTGCCAGCAGCTTAACAGGGGGCAATCAGCCCCAGCATTTT. It encodes CASSLTGGNQPQHF.